This entry lists 23 T cell receptor beta chains sequenced from one sample in a study of T-cell memory formation after mild COVID-19 (dated by TCRdb to 2020 to 2023). Libraries were built with 5' RACE. The data were produced on an Illumina NovaSeq 6000. TCRdb reprocessed the public reads (quality trimming at Q25 with fastp, clone calling with MiXCR) and kept in-frame beta chains. Each entry is one CDR3 protein sequence, shown with its most common DNA and genes. The sample table contains about 250,000 distinct CDR3 sequences; only one count was recorded for just over 15% of them. The ten largest clones take up 2% to 2.5% of the sample. Sequenced material: PBMCs or a T cell subset sorted from them (not recorded which). These TCRs come from an adult woman who had mild COVID-19 (a few samples of this study predate the infection). The sample titles of this study are shuffled in the database, so cell type and time point are left out; the donor was told from shared clones.

The CDR3 protein is CASSQAVGASGYTF. CDR3 coding DNA: TGTGCCAGCAGCCAAGCCGTGGGTGCTTCTGGCTACACCTTC. This chain uses TRBV4-2 with TRBJ1-2, with D hard to call. V was clipped by 1 base and J by 7 bases, with 13 bases between them. The length of the CDR3 is 14 residues. Germline assignment: CDR1 LGHNA and CDR2 YNFKEQ.

This chain connects TRBV13 to TRBJ1-6; perhaps TRBD1 as D (6 bases). There are 16 residues in the CDR3. V was clipped by 6 bases and J by 7 bases, with 19 bases between them. Germline CDR1 is PRHDT and CDR2 is FYEKMQ (reference sequence). CDR3 protein: CASSRFRGAMNSPLHF. For the CDR3, the DNA is TGTGCCAGCAGTCGCTTCCGGGGGGCCATGAATTCACCCCTCCACTTT.

The chain uses TRBV20-1 and TRBJ2-1; D tentatively reads TRBD1 or TRBD2 (5 bases each). Trimming took off 1 base at V and 7 bases at J, with 17 bases between the two ends. The CDR3 contains 15 residues. Germline CDR1 DFQATT, CDR2 SNEGSKA (reference sequence). The CDR3 DNA reads as TGCAGTGCTAGAGGCCGAACGGGGCCCGGTAATGAGCAGTTCTTC. The encoded protein is CSARGRTGPGNEQFF.

This clonotype has a handful of counts. Germline and junction disagree at one end, which may indicate a read error. The chain joins TRBV12-3 or TRBV12-4 to TRBJ2-5; 9 nucleotides align to TRBD2. This CDR3 has 12 residues. In DNA, the CDR3 is TGTGCCAGCAGTTTAGTGAGCGGGAGGTCCCGTTTC. Amino acid sequence: CASSLVSGRSRF.

This clonotype was counted a few times. The V call is TRBV3-1, the J call TRBJ2-7; D is ambiguous. The CDR3 sequence is 14 residues long. The germline V gene encodes CDR1 LGHDT and CDR2 YNNKEL (reference sequence). Trimming removed 2 bases from V and 2 bases from J, with 10 bases in between. The CDR3 spells CASSQFGPTYEQYF. The DNA of the CDR3 is TGTGCCAGCAGCCAATTCGGCCCCACCTACGAGCAGTACTTC.

This clonotype was seen a few times. This sequence joins TRBV10-3 and TRBJ2-7; possibly TRBD1 for D (5 bases). This CDR3 has 15 amino acids. The germline V gene has CDR1 ENHRY and CDR2 SYGVKD. Trimming removed 0 bases at V and 2 bases at J, with 11 bases between. DNA for the CDR3: TGTGCCATCAGTGAGTCAGGGCAGGGCCCCTACGAGCAGTACTTC. This translates into CAISESGQGPYEQYF.

This chain connects TRBV14 to TRBJ1-6, with D perhaps matching TRBD1 (6 bases). CDR3 length: 15 amino acids. Trimming removed 0 bases at V and 9 bases at J, with 12 bases between. Germline CDR1 reads SGHDN; CDR2 reads FVKESK. CDR3 region: CASSQEWGAGSPLHF. The CDR3 DNA is TGTGCCAGCAGCCAAGAATGGGGGGCTGGTTCACCCCTCCACTTT.

This chain joins TRBV24-1 and TRBJ1-5; TRBD1 matches 8 bases. Germline CDR1 KGHDR, CDR2 SFDVKD. The CDR3 spans 14 residues. With V trimmed by 3 bases and J by 5 bases, 2 bases remained unmatched. CDR3 in DNA: TGTGCCACCAGTGATGACAGGGGTCATCAGCCCCAGCATTTT. This gives the protein CATSDDRGHQPQHF.

This clonotype was picked up a small number of times. The V gene is TRBV6-5, the J gene TRBJ1-1; 7 bases line up with TRBD1. The CDR3 spans 13 residues. V gave up 8 bases and J gave up 7 bases; unmatched junction bases: 10. Per germline, CDR1 MNHEY and CDR2 SVGAGI. CDR3 sequence: CASGRQGRGEAFF. CDR3 sequence (DNA): TGTGCCAGCGGTAGACAGGGACGAGGTGAAGCTTTCTTT.

V and J are TRBV12-3 or TRBV12-4 and TRBJ2-5; 7 bases agree with TRBD1. V gave up 6 bases and J gave up 3 bases; unmatched junction bases: 7. This CDR3 is 14 amino acids long. In DNA, the CDR3 is TGTGCCAGCAGAATGACCGGGACAGAAGAGACCCAGTACTTC. It translates to CASRMTGTEETQYF.

This chain joins TRBV24-1 and TRBJ2-5; 9 bases match TRBD1. In germline, CDR1 is KGHDR, CDR2 SFDVKD. V was clipped by 3 bases and J by 1 base; unmatched bases: 2. The CDR3 sequence is 15 residues long. CDR3 nucleotides: TGTGCCACCAGTGATCCGGGACAGGGCCAAGAGACCCAGTACTTC. It codes for CATSDPGQGQETQYF.

This clonotype came up a few times. This chain links TRBV15 with TRBJ2-3; 12 positions match TRBD2. The J segment lost 4 bases and the V segment lost 0 bases, leaving 17 bases of the junction unmatched. The CDR3 consists of 21 residues. CDR1 is LNHNV, CDR2 YYDKDF, per germline (reference sequence). The CDR3 here is CATSRESGLAGGPFLADTQYF. Written as DNA, the CDR3 is TGTGCCACCAGCAGAGAATCCGGTCTAGCGGGAGGGCCTTTTCTCGCAGATACGCAGTATTTT.

The table lists this clonotype with a few counts. The chain employs TRBV20-1 and TRBJ2-1, with 7 bases matching TRBD2. The CDR3 totals 12 residues. Germline V gene data show CDR1 as DFQATT and CDR2 as SNEGSKA (reference sequence). Unmatched junction bases numbered 6, after V lost 5 bases and J lost 8 bases. CDR3 coding DNA: TGCAGTGCTGGGGTAGCGGGCTATGAGCAGTTCTTC. Its protein product is CSAGVAGYEQFF.

V usage is TRBV24-1 and J usage is TRBJ1-1; D gene ambiguous. Germline V gene lookup returns CDR1 KGHDR and CDR2 SFDVKD. Trimming removed 10 bases from V and 8 bases from J, with 22 bases in between. This CDR3 is 14 amino acids long. CDR3 in amino acids: CATPTVGYPKEAFF. CDR3 nucleotide sequence: TGTGCCACACCCACCGTAGGGTATCCAAAAGAAGCTTTCTTT.

V is TRBV25-1 and J is TRBJ1-2; TRBD1 is a possible D gene (6 bases). Trimming pared 6 bases from V and 2 bases from J, leaving 13 bases between. This CDR3 is built from 14 residues. From germline, CDR1 is MGHDK and CDR2 SYGVNS. CDR3 amino acids: CASRDTGTNYGYTF. The CDR3 DNA reads TGTGCCAGCAGAGATACAGGGACCAACTATGGCTACACCTTC.

This clonotype has a count of ten or more. This chain uses TRBV12-3 or TRBV12-4 with TRBJ2-7, with D maybe TRBD1 (5 bases). This CDR3 spans 13 amino acids. Trimming left V 1 base short and J 2 bases short, with 6 bases between. The DNA of the CDR3 is TGTGCCAGCAGTTTAGTGGACACCTACGAGCAGTACTTC. It yields the protein CASSLVDTYEQYF.

This clonotype turned up a few times. CDR3 sequence reads: CASSSGLAYEQYF. The CDR3 nucleotides are TGTGCCAGCAGTTCGGGACTAGCTTACGAGCAGTACTTC. This chain links TRBV5-6 with TRBJ2-7, with 9 positions matching TRBD2. Germline V lookup: CDR1 SGHDT, CDR2 YYEEEE. Trimming removed 5 bases from V and 4 bases from J; junction bases left unmatched: 4. The CDR3 has 13 amino acids.

This clonotype came up a few times. This rearrangement joins TRBV7-8 to TRBJ1-5; 8 bases map to TRBD1. The junction had 12 bases not matched to a gene; V was cut back by 4 bases and J by 4 bases. The length of the CDR3 is 17 residues. CDR1 is SGHVS, CDR2 FQNEAQ, per germline. The CDR3 DNA reads TGTGCCAGCAGCTCCCGGACAGGGAAGGGGACTAATCAGCCCCAGCATTTT. Residues: CASSSRTGKGTNQPQHF.

The chain links TRBV29-1 to TRBJ2-7; no definite D call. Trimming cost V 3 bases and J 9 bases, with 12 bases left between them. CDR1 and CDR2 (germline): SQVTM, ANQGSEA. The CDR3 has 11 residues. This CDR3 is CSVDDKSRQYF. For the CDR3, the DNA is TGCAGCGTTGACGACAAATCCAGGCAGTACTTC.

This clonotype has a handful of counts. This sequence joins TRBV12-3 or TRBV12-4 and TRBJ2-7; TRBD1 aligns across 9 bases. Trimming removed 1 base from V and 3 bases from J; junction bases left unmatched: 7. CDR3 length equals 16 residues. CDR3 protein: CASSLGRTGDCYEQYF. As DNA, the CDR3 is TGTGCCAGCAGTTTAGGGCGGACAGGGGATTGCTACGAGCAGTACTTC.

This clonotype has a count of ten or more. The chain couples TRBV29-1 to TRBJ2-1; 10 bases agree with TRBD2. The CDR3 sequence is 15 residues long. V lost 7 bases and J lost 4; bases outside the gene matches: 10. CDR1 and CDR2 from the germline V gene are SQVTM and ANQGSEA. Written as DNA, the CDR3 is TGCAGCGGTCGGACCGGGACTAGCGTTTACAATGAGCAGTTCTTC. It codes for CSGRTGTSVYNEQFF.

This sequence joins TRBV4-3 and TRBJ1-2, with D possibly being TRBD1 (5 bases). Looked up from germline, CDR1 is LGHNA and CDR2 is YSLEER. This CDR3 spans 16 amino acids. The germline V and J ends were trimmed by 4 bases and 6 bases, with 21 bases remaining between them. CDR3 DNA: TGCGCCAGCAGCCCAGTTAAGGGGCCCGCAGAAAATGGCTACACCTTC. Translation: CASSPVKGPAENGYTF.

This sequence joins TRBV3-1 and TRBJ1-2; D may be TRBD1 (5 bases). The germline CDR1 and CDR2 sequences are LGHDT and YNNKEL (reference sequence). Trimming removed 8 bases at V and 2 bases at J, with 12 bases between. The CDR3 is 13 amino acids. CDR3 residues: CASGGRANYGYTF. The CDR3, as DNA: TGTGCCAGCGGTGGCAGGGCCAACTATGGCTACACCTTC.